This is a list of T cell receptor beta chains from one sample in a study of blood T cell repertoires in COVID-19. Generated by immunoSEQ multiplex PCR, the TCRdb table keeps only in-frame clones and is missing some. The sample gives tens of thousands of clones, 82% of which show up once; approximately 4% is in the top ten. The sample taken for sequencing was peripheral blood. The receptors originated from a woman in her 70s with acute or convalescent COVID-19. Each CDR3 is given with its conserved first and last residue. The D gene is left open where the match is weak. Size tells how often a clone was seen (once, few, many) or the class of an expanded clone, and some rows leave it out.

>-|TRBV7-9|TRBJ1-1|-
TGTGCCAGCAGCTTAGTCGTTCGGGGGACTGAAGCTTTCTTT
CASSLVVRGTEAFF
>-|TRBV6-1|TRBJ2-7|-
TGTGCCAGCAGTGAAGGCTTACAGGGTACCTACGGGCAGTACTTC
CASSEGLQGTYGQYF
>-|TRBV7-2|TRBJ2-7|TRBD1
TGTGCCAGCAGCCCATCCGGGACAGGTTCCTACGAGCAGTACTTC
CASSPSGTGSYEQYF
>-|TRBV6-2/TRBV6-3|TRBJ2-7|-
TGTGCCAGCAGTTACTTCGGGTTGAGCTCCTACGAGCAGTACTTC
CASSYFGLSSYEQYF
>-|TRBV5-4|TRBJ2-1|TRBD2
TGTGCCAGCAGCTCCCCCCAGCGGGGTAACAATGAGCAGTTCTTC
CASSSPQRGNNEQFF
>-|TRBV9|TRBJ1-6|TRBD1
TGTGCCAGCAGCGCCGGGGACAGGAGGGGCTCACCCCTCCACTTT
CASSAGDRRGSPLHF
>few|TRBV11-3|TRBJ2-7|-
TGTGCCAGCAGCTTAGGCGGGCCGAGCTCCTACGAGCAGTACTTC
CASSLGGPSSYEQYF
>-|TRBV21-1|TRBJ2-3|-
TGTGCCAGCAGCTTAAAAGCGGGGCTAGCGGGAGGATCTAGCACAGATACGCAGTATTTT
CASSLKAGLAGGSSTDTQYF
>-|TRBV6-6|TRBJ1-1|TRBD1
TGTGCCAGCAGTGGACAGGCGAACACTGAAGCTTTCTTT
CASSGQANTEAFF
>few|TRBV19|TRBJ2-6|-
TGTGCCAGTAGTACCCCCCGCTCTGGGGCCAACGTCCTGACTTTC
CASSTPRSGANVLTF
>-|TRBV25-1|TRBJ1-4|TRBD1
TGTGCCAGCAGTGAGGGGGGACAGCTTAATGAAAAACTGTTTTTT
CASSEGGQLNEKLFF
>once|TRBV12-2|TRBJ2-7|-
TGTGCAAGTCGCTTTTGTCTCCTTATCCACGAGCAGTACTTC
CASRFCLLIHEQYF
>-|TRBV29-1|TRBJ2-2|TRBD2
TGCAGCGTTGAAGATGGGGGACTAGCGGGAACCGGGGAGCTGTTTTTT
CSVEDGGLAGTGELFF
>-|TRBV7-2|TRBJ2-6|TRBD2
TGTGCCAGCAGCTCCCGACTAGCGGGAGCCCCCTCTGGGGCCAACGTCCTGACTTTC
CASSSRLAGAPSGANVLTF
>-|TRBV6-5|TRBJ1-5|-
TGTGCCATCAAATCTCGTCGGGAGGACAATCAGCCCCAGCATTTT
CAIKSRREDNQPQHF
>-|TRBV4-2|TRBJ1-6|-
TGTGCCAGCAGCCAAGGAGGTTCAGCTAATTCACCCCTCCACTTT
CASSQGGSANSPLHF
>once|TRBV11-3|TRBJ2-7|-
TGTGCCAGCTCCCGAGCGGCCACCTCCTACGAGCAGTACTTC
CASSRAATSYEQYF
>once|TRBV28|TRBJ1-4|TRBD1
TGTGCCAGCAGTGTCGGGGGGGACAGGGGTGAAAAACTGTTTTTT
CASSVGGDRGEKLFF
>once|TRBV14|TRBJ1-6|-
TGTGCCAGCAGCGAGGACAGCAATCGTAATTCACCCCTCCACTTT
CASSEDSNRNSPLHF
>few|TRBV6-2/TRBV6-3|TRBJ2-1|-
TGTGCCAGCAGTCCGCTTACACCTACCGGGACATCTAGCTCCTACAATGAGCAGTTCTTC
CASSPLTPTGTSSSYNEQFF
>-|TRBV9|TRBJ2-3|-
TGTGCCAGCAGCTCCGGAGGGTTCACAGATACGCAGTATTTT
CASSSGGFTDTQYF
>-|TRBV19|TRBJ2-1|-
TGTGCCATCCGAGGGCCTTACAATGAGCAGTTCTTC
CAIRGPYNEQFF
>once|TRBV9|TRBJ2-1|-
TGTGCCAGCAGAGCAAGCGGAAATTCCTACAATGAGCAGTTCTTC
CASRASGNSYNEQFF
>-|TRBV28|TRBJ1-1|TRBD1
TGTGCCACCCAGGGGGGCACTGAAGCTTTCTTT
CATQGGTEAFF
>-|TRBV16|TRBJ2-7|-
TGTGCCAGCAGCCAATTCCCGGGCTACGAGCAGTACTTC
CASSQFPGYEQYF
>-|TRBV9|TRBJ1-4|TRBD1
TGTGCCAGCAGCTCCTCCGGGACAGGGTATGAAAAACTGTTTTTT
CASSSSGTGYEKLFF
>few|TRBV27|TRBJ1-6|-
TGTGCCAGCAGTAACCTACAGAATTCACCCCTCCACTTT
CASSNLQNSPLHF
>-|TRBV7-3|TRBJ2-1|-
TGTGCCAGCAGCTTAAGCGGAAGCTCCTACAATGAGCAGTTCTTC
CASSLSGSSYNEQFF
>-|TRBV5-4|TRBJ1-1|TRBD1
TGTGCCAGCAGCCCGGGACAGGGGATGAACACTGAAGCTTTCTTT
CASSPGQGMNTEAFF
>-|TRBV28|TRBJ2-1|TRBD1
TGTGCCAGCAGTTTCCAGGGGGCTTACAATGAGCAGTTCTTC
CASSFQGAYNEQFF
>-|TRBV5-1|TRBJ2-5|TRBD1
TGCGCCAGCAGCCCTACCCCTAGGACAGGGTCGGAGACCCAGTACTTC
CASSPTPRTGSETQYF
>-|TRBV2|TRBJ2-5|-
TGTGCCAGCAGTGTTCGGACTCGGGAGACCCAGTACTTC
CASSVRTRETQYF
>-|TRBV5-4|TRBJ2-7|-
TGTGCCAGCAGCTTGAAGAGCGGGCGACCCTACGAGCAGTACTTC
CASSLKSGRPYEQYF
>-|TRBV29-1|TRBJ1-4|TRBD1
TGCAGCGTCCAACCGACAGGGGGCACTAATGAAAAACTGTTTTTT
CSVQPTGGTNEKLFF
>few|TRBV30|TRBJ1-5|-
TGTGCCTGGAGTGTACAGCTTAATCAGCCCCAGCATTTT
CAWSVQLNQPQHF
>-|TRBV7-2|TRBJ2-3|TRBD2
TGTGCCAGCAGCTTAGGGCCTAGCGGGGGCACAGATACGCAGTATTTT
CASSLGPSGGTDTQYF
>-|TRBV28|TRBJ2-5|TRBD2
TGTGCCAGCAGTTTTAGGCCTAGCGGAGAAGAGACCCAGTACTTC
CASSFRPSGEETQYF
>-|TRBV5-4|TRBJ1-2|-
TGTGCCAGCAGCCACTCGGCCGGAGGCTATGGCTACACCTTC
CASSHSAGGYGYTF
>medium-sized|TRBV15|TRBJ1-5|TRBD1
TGTGCCACCAGCACGTATCTAGGACAGGGGAACCAGCCCCAGCATTTT
CATSTYLGQGNQPQHF
>once|TRBV6-5|TRBJ2-5|-
TGTGCCAGCAGTTCTAGCATCAGGAACCAAGAGACCCAGTACTTC
CASSSSIRNQETQYF
>-|TRBV2|TRBJ1-5|-
TGTGCCAGCAACAGGGATGGTCAGCCCCAGCATTTT
CASNRDGQPQHF
>-|TRBV25-1|TRBJ2-1|-
TGTGCCAGCAGCTTTTACAACTATCCCTACAATGAGCAGTTCTTC
CASSFYNYPYNEQFF
>few|TRBV6-6|TRBJ2-7|TRBD2
TGTGCCAGCAGCCCACGGCGGGAGATTGCCTACGAGCAGTACTTC
CASSPRREIAYEQYF
>few|TRBV25-1|TRBJ2-3|-
TGTGCCAGCAGTGGCGATCTCTATACGCAGTATTTT
CASSGDLYTQYF
>-|TRBV2|TRBJ2-1|-
TGTGCCAGCCAGTGGGGCCTCCAGGGGATAAGAAATGAGCAGTTCTTC
CASQWGLQGIRNEQFF
>-|TRBV11-3|TRBJ1-2|TRBD1
TGTGCCAGCAGCCAGACAGGGAGCCAGAGGAGCTATGGCTACACCTTC
CASSQTGSQRSYGYTF
>few|TRBV14|TRBJ1-1|-
TGTGCCAGCAGCCCTCAGGGGTACACTGAAGCTTTCTTT
CASSPQGYTEAFF
>-|TRBV7-9|TRBJ2-3|TRBD1
TGTGCCAGCAGCTTTACCGGGACAGTGGACCTTGATACGCAGTATTTT
CASSFTGTVDLDTQYF
>-|TRBV7-2|TRBJ2-1|TRBD2
TGTGCCAGCAGCTTAGAGGTGCTAGCGGGAGTAGGCAATGAGCAGTTCTTC
CASSLEVLAGVGNEQFF
>-|TRBV7-2|TRBJ1-3|-
TGTGCCAGCAGCTCTGGGGGGGGCAGGCCTGGAAACACCATATATTTT
CASSSGGGRPGNTIYF
>-|TRBV11-3|TRBJ2-7|TRBD1
TGTGCCAGCAGCTTAACAGGGGTCGAGCAGTACTTC
CASSLTGVEQYF
>once|TRBV28|TRBJ2-5|-
TGTGCCAGCCGCCTTCCGGGAGCACAAGAGACCCAGTACTTC
CASRLPGAQETQYF
>-|TRBV5-1|TRBJ2-1|-
TGCGCCAGCAGCTTGGGTGAGTCCTACAATGAGCAGTTCTTC
CASSLGESYNEQFF
>-|TRBV24-1|TRBJ2-4|-
TGTGCCACTCAAGGCAGGGGAATAATTCAGTACTTC
CATQGRGIIQYF
>once|TRBV5-1|TRBJ1-1|-
TGCGCCAGCAGCTTGGCCGGGATCACTGAAGCTTTCTTT
CASSLAGITEAFF
>-|TRBV9|TRBJ2-5|-
TGTGCCAGCAGCGTCCAGGGGTCGGAGACCCAGTACTTC
CASSVQGSETQYF
>-|TRBV18|TRBJ2-5|TRBD2
TGTGCCAGCTCATTTGGCGGGTCAGCGGGAGGAGGAGAGACCCAGTACTTC
CASSFGGSAGGGETQYF
>-|TRBV19|TRBJ2-7|TRBD2
TGTGCCAGTAGTATTCGGGAGGGGACCTACGAGCAGTACTTC
CASSIREGTYEQYF
>-|TRBV18|TRBJ1-5|TRBD1
TGTGCCAGCTCATCGAACAGGGGAAGGGGCGACAATCAGCCCCAGCATTTT
CASSSNRGRGDNQPQHF
>-|TRBV7-2|TRBJ2-7|-
TGTGCCAGCAGCTTAGTCTCAGGGGACGAGCAGTACTTC
CASSLVSGDEQYF